The 13 T cell receptor delta chains listed next were all sequenced from one sample in a study of gamma delta lymphoproliferative disorders and STAT genes. TCRdb reapplied CATT to the multiplex PCR reads. This sample carries about 690 delta-chain clones, around 5.1% of them seen once, and the ten largest clones take 85% to 95%. Genomic DNA from isolated PBMCs served as the sequencing template. The sequenced sample was blood. The source is a human donor with gamma-delta T-cell large granular lymphocyte leukemia.

Remarks on this clone: For this DNA, TCRdb reports the protein of a much larger clone, which diverges at residue 6, most likely from a read error; the protein presented here is translated directly from the DNA. Here the CDR3 DNA reads TGTGCCTGTGACCAGCCACTGGGGGCGAAAACGTACACCGATAAACTCATCTTT. Amino acid sequence: CACDQPLGAKTYTDKLIF. The chain uses TRDV2 and TRDJ1; 8 nucleotides align to TRDD3. The CDR3 has 18 amino acids. Germline CDR1 GEAIGNYY, CDR2 EKD. Trimming at V came to 3 bases and at J to 0 bases, leaving 14 bases not matched to a gene.

This clone was seen more than once but under ten times. TCRdb's protein, taken from a much larger clone, differs from this DNA's translation at residue 10, likely owing to a read error; the protein displayed comes from the DNA. The chain is built from TRDV2 and TRDJ1; D is perhaps TRDD3 (6 bases). Per germline, CDR1 GEAIGNYY and CDR2 EKD. V lost 6 bases and J 6 bases, leaving 19 bases between the germline ends. The CDR3 is made up of 14 amino acids. The CDR3 sequence is CACNSLGIPNKLIF. CDR3 coding DNA: TGTGCCTGTAACTCGCTGGGGATCCCCAATAAACTCATCTTT.

This clone was observed a handful of times. With only one base between it and a far larger clone, this is likely a read error. The rearrangement joins TRDV2 to TRDJ1, with 13 bases identical to TRDD3. Per the germline V gene, CDR1 is GEAIGNYY and CDR2 is EKD. This CDR3 has 16 amino acids. V was clipped by 1 base and J by 4 bases; unmatched bases: 5. In DNA form, the CDR3 reads TGTGCCTGTGACACACTGGGGGATACGTTTGACGATAAACTCATCTTT. Protein product: CACDTLGDTFDDKLIF.

Remarks on this clone: TCRdb lists the protein of a much larger clone for this DNA, which differs at residue 12, so this is likely a read error; the protein given here is translated from the DNA itself. The chain joins TRDV2 to TRDJ1, with 8 nucleotides matching TRDD3. The CDR3 length is 18 residues. Germline V gene sequence: CDR1 GEAIGNYY, CDR2 EKD. Trimming at V came to 3 bases and at J to 1 base, leaving 15 bases not matched to a gene. CDR3 region: CACDQLLGAKTCTDKLIF. The CDR3 DNA is TGTGCCTGTGACCAGCTACTGGGGGCGAAAACGTGCACCGATAAACTCATCTTT.

V is TRDV2 and J is TRDJ3; D not certain. V was shortened by 3 bases and J by 22 bases, with 36 bases between the two germline ends. Germline CDR1 and CDR2: GEAIGNYY and EKD. This CDR3 is 18 amino acids long. The CDR3 sequence: CACDSTFSLSFSPLHIFF. DNA for the CDR3: TGTGCCTGTGACTCTACCTTTTCTCTCTCCTTTTCCCCCCTCCATATTTTTTTC.

This clone is medium-sized within its sample. It is likely a read error: a sequence one base away is far more abundant. This CDR3 is also generated by other DNA sequences in the sample. CDR3 protein: CACDTVEGWGIQAGDKLIF. CDR3 sequence (DNA): TGTGCCTGTGACACCGTAGAGGGATGGGGGATACAGGCGGGCGATAAGCTCATCTTT. This chain uses TRDV2 with TRDJ1; the match to TRDD3 covers 10 bases. The CDR3 contains 19 residues. Germline assignment: CDR1 GEAIGNYY and CDR2 EKD.

Judged by abundance, this clone is large. The same CDR3 can be traced to other DNA sequences in this sample. The rearrangement joins TRDV2 to TRDJ1; 11 bases line up with TRDD3. This CDR3 contains 16 residues. Germline V gives CDR1 GEAIGNYY, CDR2 EKD. V gave up 1 base and J gave up 4 bases; unmatched junction bases: 7. CDR3: CACDTVGDTFDDKLIF. CDR3 bases: TGTGCCTGTGACACAGTGGGGGATACGTTTGACGATAAACTCATCTTT.

With regard to this clone: A far larger clone is one nucleotide away, so this likely arose from a read error. The sample holds other DNA sequences that translate to the same CDR3. This chain connects TRDV2 to TRDJ1, with D tentatively TRDD3 (5 bases). Germline V gene lookup returns CDR1 GEAIGNYY and CDR2 EKD. CDR3 length: 14 amino acids. The CDR3 loop is CACDALRGSDKLIF. The CDR3 nucleotides are TGTGCCTGTGACGCCCTGCGGGGGTCCGATAAACTTATCTTT.

This clone is classed as medium-sized. Only one base separates this from a far larger clonotype, so it likely reflects a read error. This chain uses TRDV2 with TRDJ3; 7 bases fit TRDD3. Germline V gene sequence: CDR1 GEAIGNYY, CDR2 EKD. With V trimmed by 6 bases and J by 0 bases, 10 bases remained unmatched. The CDR3 spans 18 residues. The CDR3 nucleotides read TGTGCCTGTAACTCTACTGGGGAGATCTCCTGGGACACCCGACAGATGTTTTTC. It specifies CACNSTGEISWDTRQMFF.

Concerning this clone: It is likely a read error: a sequence one base away is far more abundant. The same CDR3 can be traced to other DNA sequences in this sample. The chain carries TRDV2 and TRDJ1; TRDD3 matches 8 bases. Germline CDR1 reads GEAIGNYY; CDR2 reads EKD. V dropped 3 bases and J dropped 0; count of bases not matched to a gene: 14. This CDR3 is 18 amino acids long. CDR3 DNA sequence: TGTGCCTGTGACCAGCTACTGGGGGCGAAGACGTACACCGATAAACTCATCTTT. Amino acid sequence: CACDQLLGAKTYTDKLIF.

Regarding this clone: A read error likely explains why the TCRdb protein, taken from a much larger clone, differs from this DNA's translation at residue 8; the protein shown is translated from the DNA. This rearrangement joins TRDV2 to TRDJ1, with 9 bases that match TRDD3. V lost 0 bases, J lost 2 bases, and 12 bases stayed unmatched. The CDR3 is 18 residues long. The germline CDR1 and CDR2 sequences are GEAIGNYY and EKD. Here the CDR3 DNA reads TGTGCCTGTGACACCCTTACTAGGGGATACGGCGGGACCGATAAACTCATCTTT. Residues: CACDTLTRGYGGTDKLIF.

This clone came up many times. A far larger clone is just one base off, so this is likely a read error. The chain employs TRDV2 and TRDJ3; the match to TRDD3 covers 13 bases. CDR1 is GEAIGNYY and CDR2 is EKD in the germline V gene. The CDR3 has 20 amino acids. The junction had 6 bases not matched to a gene; V was cut back by 0 bases and J by 2 bases. This CDR3 reads CACDTVQTGGYAWDTRQMFF. CDR3 sequence (DNA): TGTGCCTGTGACACCGTTCAGACTGGGGGATACGCCTGGGACACCCGACAGATGTTTTTC.

This clone was counted a few times. The protein held in TCRdb is that of a much larger clone and does not match this DNA's translation at residue 4, likely because of a read error; the protein shown is translated from the DNA. J is TRDJ1 and V is TRDV2; the match to TRDD3 covers 9 bases. The CDR3 contains 18 residues. Germline CDR1 reads GEAIGNYY; CDR2 reads EKD. CDR3 DNA: TGTGCCTGTGGCACCCGATACTGGGGGACTCCGTACACCGATAAACTCATCTTT. The encoded protein is CACGTRYWGTPYTDKLIF.